This paragraph reports one T cell receptor beta chain. Antigen unknown. This sample is drawn from a study of OX40 agonist ivuxolimab in advanced cancers. Germline-derived CDR1 and CDR2 are LNHNV and YYDKDF (reference sequence). The CDR3 spans 15 residues. V shed 1 base and J shed 4 bases, with 13 bases lying between them. Clones were read by immunoSEQ multiplex PCR, and TCRdb kept only the in-frame ones, dropping some. The profile covers around 65,000 clones, with approximately 90% appearing a single time and 18% taken by the ten largest. General study findings and limits: Among patients with partial responses at 0.1-3.0 mg/kg, clonal expansion was among the lowest.

The material was CD4+ or CD8+ T cells sorted from blood, obtained in a trial of the OX40 agonist ivuxolimab. The J gene is TRBJ1-1, the V gene TRBV15; no clear D. The source is an adult with an advanced solid tumor such as melanoma, head and neck, liver or kidney cancer. The CDR3 here is CATSRAARMGTEAFF. CDR3 bases: TGTGCCACCAGCAGAGCCGCTCGTATGGGCACTGAAGCTTTCTTT. Using reference TRBV15 and TRBJ1-1 for the parts outside the CDR3, the full variable domain is DAMVIQNPRYQVTQFGKPVTLSCSQTLNHNVMYWYQQKSSQAPKLLFHYYDKDFNNEADTPDNFQSRRPNTSFCFLDIRSPGLGDTAMYLCATSRAARMGTEAFFGQGTRLTVV.